This TCR beta chain was observed in a study of CD8 T cells in ankylosing spondylitis. Study-wide findings and caveats: A motif of under ten highly homologous TCR beta variants was seen as apparently characteristic of ankylosing spondylitis blood. Previously reported in reactive arthritis synovial fluid and blood were some of the motif variants.

The CDR3 covers 15 residues. Trimming removed 5 bases at V and 3 bases at J, with 13 bases between. This clonotype was detected ten times or more. Its antigen remains unidentified. A quantitative 5'-RACE method, one with molecular barcodes, was used to make TCR beta libraries. MiXCR, applied by TCRdb to the 5' RACE reads, yields one record per CDR3 protein. This sample carries about 800,000 distinct CDR3 sequences, 12% of them seen once, and the ten largest clones take just over 0.5%. This TCR was sampled from a male donor with ankylosing spondylitis. The specimen sequenced was blood, either unsorted or a sorted T cell fraction (not recorded which). The rearrangement joins TRBV12-3 or TRBV12-4 to TRBJ2-2; maybe TRBD2 (5 bases). For the CDR3, the DNA is TGTGCCAGCAGTCCCGGGAACTACTACACCGGGGAGCTGTTTTTT. Protein: CASSPGNYYTGELFF.